The next 6 T cell receptor beta chains were all read from a single sample in a study of T cells in Graves' hyperthyroidism and ophthalmopathy. TCR beta CDR3 sequences were amplified from RNA transcripts. HTBI primers drove first-round RT-PCR of the TCR CDR3. Each CDR3 protein is one row after TCRdb ran MiXCR on the multiplex PCR reads. The sample lists some 720,000 distinct CDR3 sequences; about a sixth were seen once. Sequenced: blood. Source of these receptors: a man between 18 and 29 years old with Graves' hyperthyroidism.

CDR3 protein: CATSEDSYEQYF. The CDR3 DNA reads as TGTGCCACCAGTGAGGATAGCTACGAGCAGTACTTC. The chain recombines TRBV24-1 with TRBJ2-7; D ambiguous. The V end was cut by 4 bases, the J end by 3 bases, with 6 bases between. CDR1 is KGHDR and CDR2 is SFDVKD in the germline V gene. The CDR3 extends over 12 amino acids.

The genes are TRBV5-1 and TRBJ2-5, with 8 nucleotides matching TRBD1. V was clipped by 4 bases and J by 5 bases; unmatched bases: 10. The CDR3 has 15 residues. Germline-derived CDR1 and CDR2 are SGHRS and YFSETQ. The CDR3: CASSAGTGGRETQYF. CDR3 sequence (DNA): TGCGCCAGCAGCGCGGGAACAGGGGGACGGGAGACCCAGTACTTC.

This clonotype was seen many times. This rearrangement joins TRBV20-1 to TRBJ2-7; 8 nucleotides agree with TRBD1. This CDR3 is 13 amino acids long. Germline values: CDR1 DFQATT, CDR2 SNEGSKA (reference sequence). Trimming at V came to 5 bases and at J to 6 bases, leaving 9 bases not matched to a gene. CDR3 in amino acids: CSAPGQGFFEQYF. The CDR3 region has the DNA TGCAGTGCTCCCGGACAGGGTTTTTTCGAGCAGTACTTC.

This clonotype was recorded a few times. The rearrangement joins TRBV6-1 to TRBJ2-3; D may be TRBD1 or TRBD2 (6 bases each). The CDR3 contains 19 residues. The V gene lost 3 bases and the J gene lost 0 bases, with 22 bases spanning the gap. CDR1 MNHNS and CDR2 SASEGT come from the germline V gene. The CDR3 reads CASSDNPYGGTSSTDTQYF. DNA of the CDR3: TGTGCCAGCAGTGATAATCCCTACGGCGGGACATCTAGCACAGATACGCAGTATTTT.

The rearrangement joins TRBV20-1 to TRBJ1-5; D gene unclear. Per germline, CDR1 DFQATT and CDR2 SNEGSKA (reference sequence). CDR3 length: 13 residues. Trimming removed 0 bases at V and 6 bases at J, with 9 bases between. The CDR3 coding sequence is TGCAGTGCTAGAGAGGGTTTGGGTCAGCCCCAGCATTTT. This gives the protein CSAREGLGQPQHF.

This CDR3 is CASSDIHGVSYEQYF. The CDR3 region has the DNA TGTGCCAGCAGCGATATACACGGGGTTTCCTACGAGCAGTACTTC. The chain recombines TRBV5-6 with TRBJ2-7; TRBD2 might be the D (5 bases). CDR1 and CDR2 (germline): SGHDT, YYEEEE. The CDR3 extends over 15 amino acids. Trimming shortened V by 4 bases and J by 1 base, and 15 bases separated the two germline ends.